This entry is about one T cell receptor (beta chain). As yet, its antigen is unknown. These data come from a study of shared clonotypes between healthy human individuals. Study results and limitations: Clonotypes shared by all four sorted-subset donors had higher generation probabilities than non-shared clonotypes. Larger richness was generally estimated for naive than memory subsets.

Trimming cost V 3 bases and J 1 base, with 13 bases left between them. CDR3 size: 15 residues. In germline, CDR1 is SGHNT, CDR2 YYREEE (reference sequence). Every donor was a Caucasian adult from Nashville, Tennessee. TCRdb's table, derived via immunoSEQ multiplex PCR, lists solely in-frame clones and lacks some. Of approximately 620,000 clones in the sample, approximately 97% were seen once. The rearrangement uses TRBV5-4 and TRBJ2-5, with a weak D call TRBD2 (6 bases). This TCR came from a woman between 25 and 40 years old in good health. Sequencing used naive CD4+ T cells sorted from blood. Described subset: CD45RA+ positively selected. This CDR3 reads CASSYDRDFQETQYF. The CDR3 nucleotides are TGTGCCAGCAGCTATGACCGGGACTTCCAAGAGACCCAGTACTTC. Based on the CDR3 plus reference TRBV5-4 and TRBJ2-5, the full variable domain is ETGVTQSPTHLIKTRGQQVTLRCSSQSGHNTVSWYQQALGQGPQFIFQYYREEENGRGNFPPRFSGLQFPNYSSELNVNALELDDSALYLCASSYDRDFQETQYFGPGTRLLVL.